Listed below are T cell receptor beta chains from one sample, sequenced in a study of Graves' ophthalmopathy and Graves' hyperthyroidism. TCRdb re-called the multiplex PCR reads with MiXCR, one entry per CDR3 protein. The data show about 400,000 distinct CDR3 sequences, about a sixth seen once. The sample consisted of peripheral blood. These receptors were taken from a woman between 18 and 30 years old with Graves' ophthalmopathy. Each CDR3 is given with its conserved first and last residue. The D gene is left open where the match is weak. Clone size is given for some rows only: seen once, a few or many times, or a class if the clone is expanded.

CDR3 DNA | CDR3 protein | clone size | J gene | D gene | V gene
TGCGCCAGCAGCTCACCCGGGACAGGGCGGCACGAGCAGTACTTC | CASSSPGTGRHEQYF | many | TRBJ2-7 | TRBD1 | TRBV5-1
TGTGCCTGGAGCGGGCGGGGTTGGTCAGAGACCCAGTACTTC | CAWSGRGWSETQYF | - | TRBJ2-5 | - | TRBV30
TGTGCCAGCAGTGAGCTTGGACAGGGGAGCCACGAGCAGTACTTC | CASSELGQGSHEQYF | many | TRBJ2-7 | TRBD1 | TRBV12-3/TRBV12-4
TGTGCCAGCAGTGAACGAACGGAAGAGACCCAGTACTTC | CASSERTEETQYF | - | TRBJ2-5 | - | TRBV6-1
TGTGCCAGCACCCGAGGACAGGCCGATACGCAGTATTTT | CASTRGQADTQYF | - | TRBJ2-3 | TRBD1 | TRBV6-1
TGTGCCAGCAGTTTAGAGGGGGGCAGGGGTGCGACCCAGCATTTT | CASSLEGGRGATQHF | many | TRBJ1-5 | - | TRBV12-3/TRBV12-4
TGTGCCAGCAGCCAACGGACCGCTACCTACGAGCAGTACTTC | CASSQRTATYEQYF | many | TRBJ2-7 | - | TRBV7-2
TGTGCCAGCAGTACCCAGACGGTGATGGCTGGGGCCAACGTCCTGACTTTC | CASSTQTVMAGANVLTF | many | TRBJ2-6 | - | TRBV6-2/TRBV6-3
TGCGCCAGCAGCTGGGGGACAGGAGTCTACGAGCAGTACTTC | CASSWGTGVYEQYF | many | TRBJ2-7 | TRBD1 | TRBV5-1
TGCGCCAGCAGCCAAGATTTAAAGGGCTTGAACACTGAAGCTTTCTTT | CASSQDLKGLNTEAFF | - | TRBJ1-1 | - | TRBV4-3
TGTGCCAGCAATTCCCCCCAGCAGCCCCAGCATTTT | CASNSPQQPQHF | many | TRBJ1-5 | - | TRBV12-3/TRBV12-4
TGTGCCAGCAGTTTATTGGCAGGGGGCATGAACACTGAAGCTTTCTTT | CASSLLAGGMNTEAFF | many | TRBJ1-1 | TRBD1 | TRBV28
TGTGCCAGCAGTTCTACGACAGGGGGTTTCGGTGGCTACACCTTC | CASSSTTGGFGGYTF | many | TRBJ1-2 | TRBD1 | TRBV12-3/TRBV12-4
TGCAGTGCTAGAGATAACCCACTGGACCTCCACTTT | CSARDNPLDLHF | - | TRBJ1-6 | - | TRBV20-1
TGTGCCAGCAGTTGGACCAGGGGCACTGAAGCTTTCTTT | CASSWTRGTEAFF | many | TRBJ1-1 | - | TRBV6-5
TGTGCCAGCAGTGCGGCTCTAGCGGGGGGAGGGGAGCTGTTTTTT | CASSAALAGGGELFF | many | TRBJ2-2 | TRBD2 | TRBV2
TGTGCCAGCAGCCAAGGATCACGTTTCTACGAGCAGTACTTC | CASSQGSRFYEQYF | many | TRBJ2-7 | - | TRBV3-1
TGTGCCAGCAGCTTAGGTTTCGGGGGCGACGAGCAGTACTTC | CASSLGFGGDEQYF | - | TRBJ2-7 | - | TRBV6-5
TGTGCCATCAGTGTGGGCAGCTCGAGCTCTGGAAACACCATATATTTT | CAISVGSSSSGNTIYF | many | TRBJ1-3 | - | TRBV10-3
TGTGCCAGCAGTTTTCACACTGCGAAGACCCAGTACTTC | CASSFHTAKTQYF | many | TRBJ2-5 | - | TRBV28
TGTGCCAGCAGCTTAGGATCGTCGGTAGGGGATACCTACGAGCAGTACTTC | CASSLGSSVGDTYEQYF | many | TRBJ2-7 | - | TRBV11-2
TGTGCCATCGGGGTAGGGACAGAGGGAAACATTCAGTACTTC | CAIGVGTEGNIQYF | many | TRBJ2-4 | TRBD1 | TRBV10-3
TGTGCCAGCAGCCAAGACTTTGCCAGGGGCGACACCGGGGAGCTGTTTTTT | CASSQDFARGDTGELFF | many | TRBJ2-2 | - | TRBV3-1
TGTGCCAGCTCTATCCGCTCTGGAAACACCATATATTTT | CASSIRSGNTIYF | many | TRBJ1-3 | - | TRBV27
TGTGCCAGCAGTTTATCGATAGCAGCGGGGGGTAACACCGGGGAGCTGTTTTTT | CASSLSIAAGGNTGELFF | few | TRBJ2-2 | TRBD2 | TRBV27
TGTGCCAGCTCTACTAGCGGGGCGGCCACCGGGGAGCTGTTTTTT | CASSTSGAATGELFF | many | TRBJ2-2 | TRBD2 | TRBV7-3
TGTGCCAGCAGCTTAGGATTCAGGGGCCATGCGAACACCGGGGAGCTGTTTTTT | CASSLGFRGHANTGELFF | many | TRBJ2-2 | - | TRBV11-2
TGCGCCAGCAGCCTCCTTTGGGGACAGGGGTCCTACGAGCAGTACTTC | CASSLLWGQGSYEQYF | many | TRBJ2-7 | TRBD1 | TRBV4-1
TGTGCCAGCAGAATAGACCGGGACAGGGACACTGAAGCTTTCTTT | CASRIDRDRDTEAFF | - | TRBJ1-1 | TRBD1 | TRBV12-3/TRBV12-4
TGTGCCAGCTCACCGGGCAGGACAGTTAAAGAGACCCAGTACTTC | CASSPGRTVKETQYF | many | TRBJ2-5 | - | TRBV18
TGTGCCACCAGTGATTTGGACAGGGATGTTACCGGGGAGCTGTTTTTT | CATSDLDRDVTGELFF | many | TRBJ2-2 | TRBD1 | TRBV24-1
TGTGCCAGCAGCTTACTAGGGGTGGTGGATGGCTACACCTTC | CASSLLGVVDGYTF | many | TRBJ1-2 | - | TRBV13
TGTGCCAGCAGCGGTCCAGGGACCGGTGGCTACACCTTC | CASSGPGTGGYTF | many | TRBJ1-2 | - | TRBV27
TGTGCCAGCAGTTCTCTAGCCGAAGACGAGCAGTACTTC | CASSSLAEDEQYF | many | TRBJ2-7 | - | TRBV6-5
TGTGCCAGCAGTGAAGGGGAGGGGCCTAGGGAGACCCAGTACTTC | CASSEGEGPRETQYF | many | TRBJ2-5 | TRBD2 | TRBV6-1
TGCGCCAGCAGCTTTGACAGGTACGAGCAGTACTTC | CASSFDRYEQYF | many | TRBJ2-7 | - | TRBV5-1
TGTGCCAGCAGTACTTCCTATTCCGGACAGATGAACACTGAAGCTTTCTTT | CASSTSYSGQMNTEAFF | many | TRBJ1-1 | - | TRBV2
TGCGCCAGCAGCTTGGCCTTAGGGGCTGGGGAGCTGTTTTTT | CASSLALGAGELFF | many | TRBJ2-2 | - | TRBV5-1
TGTGCCAGCAGCCCGCCGGTAGGGACAGGGAGCCACGAGCAGTACTTC | CASSPPVGTGSHEQYF | many | TRBJ2-7 | TRBD1 | TRBV5-6
TGCAGTGCTATCGGGGGGGCCTACGAGCAGTACTTC | CSAIGGAYEQYF | many | TRBJ2-7 | TRBD2 | TRBV20-1